A selection of T cell receptor beta chains follows, all from one sample in a study of T-cell memory formation after mild COVID-19. TCRdb independently ran MiXCR on the 5' RACE reads; one entry per CDR3 protein. The profile shows 30,000 or so distinct CDR3 sequences, roughly 21% of them singletons. The sample was PBMCs or a T cell subset sorted from them (not recorded which). These receptors came from an adult who had mild COVID-19 (a few samples of this study predate the infection). Cell type and time point are not known. The CDR3 runs from the conserved cysteine through the conserved F or W. Each record gives: V gene, D gene, CDR3 protein. A D gene is named only where the DNA matches it firmly.

TRBV7-2	NA	CASRSDWRNTGELFF
TRBV3-1	NA	CASSPQAGRSGANVLTF
TRBV4-2	NA	CASSPRDPGTDTQYF
TRBV7-9	NA	CASSFLGGTADTGELFF
TRBV12-3/TRBV12-4	NA	CASSLAPWGSNQPQHF
TRBV15	NA	CATSRDTAEMYGYTF
TRBV9	NA	CASSVDSVEADTQYF
TRBV12-3/TRBV12-4	NA	CASSLAPGLTNEQFF
TRBV29-1	NA	CSAGGGEEKLFF
TRBV19	TRBD2	CASSSGLAGQGFNEQFF